Listed here is a single T cell receptor beta chain. Since a much larger clone is just one base distant, this may be a read error. TCR beta CDR3 region amplification was performed from RNA transcripts. When the TCR CDR3 underwent first-round RT-PCR, the HTBI primer set was used. TCRdb itself ran the multiplex PCR reads through MiXCR, one entry per CDR3 protein. The sample holds a few hundred thousand distinct CDR3 sequences; 15% to 20% are singletons and the top ten take about 4%. No ophthalmopathy progression within 18 months constituted stable Graves' hyperthyroidism. Patients aged 18 to 65 with hyperthyroidism were newly diagnosed, with duration under 2 months. Patients were excluded because of uncontrolled infection, other autoimmune disease, pregnancy or lactation. This sample stems from a study of T cells in Graves' hyperthyroidism and ophthalmopathy. Background on the study: Before treatment of any kind, peripheral blood was taken at initial diagnosis.

The germline V and J ends were trimmed by 0 bases and 4 bases, with 10 bases remaining between them. Germline lookup yields CDR1 SGHRS and CDR2 YFSETQ. There are 14 residues in the CDR3. The material sequenced was blood. The J gene is TRBJ1-1, the V gene TRBV5-1; D uncertain. This receptor was identified in a woman younger than 30 with Graves' hyperthyroidism. The CDR3 DNA sequence: TGCGCCAGCAGCTTGGGGCACGGGGTCACTGAAGCTTTCTTT. It translates to CASSLGHGVTEAFF.